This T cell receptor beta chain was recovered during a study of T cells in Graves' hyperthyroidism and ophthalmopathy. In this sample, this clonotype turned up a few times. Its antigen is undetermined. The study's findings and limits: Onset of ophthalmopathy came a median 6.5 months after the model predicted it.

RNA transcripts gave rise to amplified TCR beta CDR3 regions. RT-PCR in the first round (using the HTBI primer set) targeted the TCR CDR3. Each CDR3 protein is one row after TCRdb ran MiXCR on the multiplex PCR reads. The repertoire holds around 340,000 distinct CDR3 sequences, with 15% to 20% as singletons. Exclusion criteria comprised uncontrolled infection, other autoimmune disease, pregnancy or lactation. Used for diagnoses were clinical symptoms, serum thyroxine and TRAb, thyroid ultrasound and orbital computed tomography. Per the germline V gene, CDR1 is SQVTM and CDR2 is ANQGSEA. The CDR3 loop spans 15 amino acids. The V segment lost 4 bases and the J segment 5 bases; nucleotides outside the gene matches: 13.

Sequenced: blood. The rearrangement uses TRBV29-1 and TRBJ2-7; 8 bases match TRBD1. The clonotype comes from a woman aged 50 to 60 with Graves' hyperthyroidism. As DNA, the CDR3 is TGCAGCGTTGTGTACGTGGGCAGGGGGCTGGACGAGCAGTACTTC. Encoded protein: CSVVYVGRGLDEQYF.